This record looks at one T cell receptor (beta chain) sequence and its context. Its specificity is not known. Each of the donors had approximately 10 milliliters of peripheral blood drawn into EDTA-treated Vacutainer tubes. The data stem from a study of blood T cells in healthy people across ages. Study-level results: Per million T cells, TCR beta diversity dropped about linearly as age rose. Estimated diversity, derived from one million T cells, was regarded as an underestimate.

CDR1 and CDR2 from the germline V gene are SGHTA and FQGNSA. The V end lost 5 bases, the J end lost 6 bases, and 19 bases lay between the germline ends. There are 15 residues in the CDR3. The authors ran a second PCR of roughly 6 to 12 cycles using a sample-barcoded 5' primer and a J-beta primer mix. A template-switch adaptor that had 12 random nucleotides put a tag on each cDNA molecule. MiXCR was run by TCRdb on the 5' RACE reads, yielding one entry per CDR3 protein. This table has about 830,000 distinct CDR3 sequences, 55% to 75% appearing once. The chain combines TRBV7-2 with TRBJ1-2, with D possibly being TRBD1 (5 bases). Source material: blood. This TCR was recovered from a man under 40 in good health. The CDR3 DNA sequence: TGTGCCAGCAGCAGCCGCCCCTTGGCCAGGGATGGCTACACCTTC. This codes for CASSSRPLARDGYTF.